The 29 T cell receptor beta chains listed next were all sequenced from one sample in a study of T cells after yellow fever vaccination. MiXCR was run by TCRdb on the 5' RACE reads, yielding one entry per CDR3 protein. The table lists hundreds of thousands of distinct CDR3 sequences, about 13% of them singletons. This material consisted of PBMCs, taken on the day of the yellow fever booster vaccination. Receptors originate from a man aged 30-40 years who received the YFV17D yellow fever vaccine.

CDR3: CASSLSPGSDTEAFF. CDR3 nucleotides: TGTGCCAGCAGCTTAAGTCCAGGGTCGGACACTGAAGCTTTCTTT. This chain joins TRBV7-2 and TRBJ1-1, with D perhaps matching TRBD1 (5 bases). The CDR3 length is 15 residues. V lost 2 bases, J lost 3 bases, and 13 bases lay in between. CDR1 SGHTA and CDR2 FQGNSA come from the germline V gene.

The chain recombines TRBV7-9 with TRBJ2-7; no definite D call. Trimming took off 4 bases at V and 1 base at J, with 14 bases between the two ends. The germline V gene encodes CDR1 SEHNR and CDR2 FQNEAQ (reference sequence). The CDR3 is 15 amino acids. CDR3 residues: CASSSTDPESYEQYF. The CDR3 DNA follows: TGTGCCAGCAGCTCCACAGACCCTGAATCCTACGAGCAGTACTTC.

The chain has TRBV18 and TRBJ1-6, with 9 bases lining up with TRBD1. The germline CDR1 and CDR2 sequences are KGHSH and LQKENI. Germline trimming cut 3 bases from V and 12 bases from J; bases unmatched to any gene: 6. CDR3 length: 14 residues. The CDR3 reads CASSPPGQGIPLHF. The CDR3 nucleotides are TGTGCCAGCTCACCGCCGGGACAGGGCATACCCCTCCACTTT.

J is TRBJ1-3 and V is TRBV7-2, with D unresolved. The CDR3 is made up of 18 amino acids. Looked up from germline, CDR1 is SGHTA and CDR2 is FQGNSA. Trimming removed 0 bases from V and 0 bases from J, with 15 bases in between. The CDR3 loop reads CASSLALLRETSGNTIYF. DNA for the CDR3: TGTGCCAGCAGCTTAGCGCTATTGCGAGAAACCTCTGGAAACACCATATATTTT. Full variable domain (outside the CDR3, taken from reference TRBV7-2 and TRBJ1-3): GAGVSQSPSNKVTEKGKDVELRCDPISGHTALYWYRQSLGQGLEFLIYFQGNSAPDKSGLPSDRFSAERTGGSVSTLTIQRTQQEDSAVYLCASSLALLRETSGNTIYFGEGSWLTVV.

This clonotype turned up a few times. The chain employs TRBV20-1 and TRBJ2-7; 7 positions match TRBD2. The CDR3 is 12 residues long. Per germline, CDR1 DFQATT and CDR2 SNEGSKA (reference sequence). V lost 6 bases, J lost 2 bases, and 4 bases stayed unmatched. For the CDR3, the DNA is TGCAGTGCAGGGGAGGGCCCCTACGAGCAGTACTTC. Its protein is CSAGEGPYEQYF.

This clonotype was detected only a few times. The chain carries TRBV6-1 and TRBJ2-5, with D maybe TRBD1 (6 bases). Germline CDR1 is MNHNS and CDR2 is SASEGT. The CDR3 totals 13 residues. Trimming stripped 7 bases from V and 0 bases from J, with 9 bases between. The CDR3 DNA is TGTGCCAGCAAGGGACAAAACCAAGAGACCCAGTACTTC. Its translation is CASKGQNQETQYF.

The V and J genes are TRBV21-1 and TRBJ2-4; TRBD1 is the table's D call, not checked against the DNA. TRBV21-1 counts as a pseudogene. The CDR3 runs to 19 residues. The chain's CDR3 is CASSEQRGRRTLAKNIQYF. The DNA of the CDR3 is TGTGCCAGCAGCGAACAACGGGGGCGACGGACTTTAGCCAAAAACATTCAGTACTTC.

This clonotype was detected only a few times. The rearrangement uses TRBV5-4 and TRBJ2-3; D remains ambiguous. Deletions cut 4 bases from V and 1 base from J, with 13 bases between. This CDR3 is 15 amino acids long. Looked up from germline, CDR1 is SGHNT and CDR2 is YYREEE (reference sequence). CDR3 amino acids: CASSPDPRGTDTQYF. The DNA of the CDR3 is TGTGCCAGCAGCCCGGACCCTAGGGGCACAGATACGCAGTATTTT. Based on the CDR3 plus reference TRBV5-4 and TRBJ2-3, the full variable domain is ETGVTQSPTHLIKTRGQQVTLRCSSQSGHNTVSWYQQALGQGPQFIFQYYREEENGRGNFPPRFSGLQFPNYSSELNVNALELDDSALYLCASSPDPRGTDTQYFGPGTRLTVL.

There are a few counts of this clonotype. The chain couples TRBV12-3 or TRBV12-4 to TRBJ2-7; 12 positions agree with TRBD2. The CDR3 is made up of 15 amino acids. V gave up 5 bases and J gave up 0 bases; unmatched junction bases: 2. This chain's CDR3 is CASSPSGGDSYEQYF. The DNA for the CDR3 is TGTGCCAGCAGTCCTAGCGGGGGGGACTCCTACGAGCAGTACTTC.

This chain connects TRBV11-2 to TRBJ2-3; TRBD2 agrees at 16 bases. This CDR3 is built from 17 residues. Germline-derived CDR1 and CDR2 are SGHAT and FQNNGV. Germline trimming cut 5 bases from V and 2 bases from J; bases unmatched to any gene: 4. The CDR3 spells CASSLGTSGRVTDTQYF. CDR3 nucleotides: TGTGCCAGCAGCCTGGGGACTAGCGGGAGGGTCACAGATACGCAGTATTTT.

The chain employs TRBV20-1 and TRBJ2-5; D ambiguous. Trimming stripped 6 bases from V and 5 bases from J, with 19 bases between. The CDR3 is 14 residues long. Germline values: CDR1 DFQATT, CDR2 SNEGSKA (reference sequence). Here the CDR3 DNA reads TGCAGTGCCCAAAGGCACTTGAGCGAGGAGACCCAGTACTTC. This sequence encodes CSAQRHLSEETQYF.

V usage is TRBV29-1 and J usage is TRBJ1-2, with D tentatively TRBD1 (5 bases). Trimming cost V 3 bases and J 2 bases, with 10 bases left between them. Per the germline V gene, CDR1 is SQVTM and CDR2 is ANQGSEA. The CDR3 is made up of 13 amino acids. The CDR3 sequence is CSVDKGRNYGYTF. The CDR3 nucleotides read TGCAGCGTTGATAAGGGGCGCAACTATGGCTACACCTTC.

The J gene is TRBJ2-1, the V gene TRBV7-2; maybe TRBD2 (6 bases). V was trimmed by 5 bases and J by 1 base, leaving 15 bases between them. The CDR3 totals 16 residues. Germline V gene lookup returns CDR1 SGHTA and CDR2 FQGNSA. The chain's CDR3 is CASSVSWRESYNEQFF. In nucleotides, the CDR3 is TGTGCCAGCAGCGTTAGCTGGAGGGAATCCTACAATGAGCAGTTCTTC. Full variable domain (outside the CDR3, taken from reference TRBV7-2 and TRBJ2-1): GAGVSQSPSNKVTEKGKDVELRCDPISGHTALYWYRQSLGQGLEFLIYFQGNSAPDKSGLPSDRFSAERTGGSVSTLTIQRTQQEDSAVYLCASSVSWRESYNEQFFGPGTRLTVL.

This clonotype has a handful of counts. The chain has TRBV11-1 and TRBJ2-7; D gene unclear. Looked up from germline, CDR1 is SGHAT and CDR2 is FQDESV (reference sequence). The CDR3 contains 15 residues. V was shortened by 1 base and J by 0 bases, with 10 bases between the two germline ends. This chain's CDR3 is CASSLGAFNSYEQYF. The DNA of the CDR3 is TGTGCCAGCAGCTTAGGCGCGTTCAACTCCTACGAGCAGTACTTC.

The chain combines TRBV12-3 or TRBV12-4 with TRBJ1-5; the D is unclear. The CDR3 contains 13 residues. V lost 1 base and J 7 bases, leaving 8 bases between the germline ends. The CDR3 DNA sequence: TGTGCCAGCAGTTTAGAGTATGGACAGCCCCAGCATTTT. Its translation: CASSLEYGQPQHF.

The chain carries TRBV9 and TRBJ2-7; 9 nucleotides match TRBD2. This CDR3 has 15 amino acids. Germline CDR1 SGDLS, CDR2 YYNGEE. The J segment lost 3 bases and the V segment lost 0 bases, leaving 4 bases of the junction unmatched. CDR3 sequence (DNA): TGTGCCAGCAGCGTAGTGCGGGGGGGACACTACGAGCAGTACTTC. This translates into CASSVVRGGHYEQYF.

The gene calls are TRBV12-5 and TRBJ2-5; 8 bases line up with TRBD1. Germline CDR1 reads LGHNT; CDR2 reads FRNRAP. This CDR3 has 12 residues. CDR3 sequence reads: CASTGEQETQYF. CDR3 coding DNA: TGTGCATCGACAGGGGAACAAGAGACCCAGTACTTC. The entire variable domain, with the rest obtained from reference TRBV12-5 and TRBJ2-5, is as follows: DARVTQTPRHKVTEMGQEVTMRCQPILGHNTVFWYRQTMMQGLELLAYFRNRAPLDDSGMPKDRFSAEMPDATLATLKIQPSEPRDSAVYFCASTGEQETQYFGPGTRLLVL.

This clonotype appeared a few times. The chain uses TRBV28 and TRBJ2-1, with 9 bases fitting TRBD2. The germline V gene encodes CDR1 MDHEN and CDR2 SYDVKM. Unmatched junction bases numbered 3, after V lost 2 bases and J lost 4 bases. This CDR3 spans 15 amino acids. CDR3 loop: CASSLSGRLYNEQFF. The CDR3, as DNA: TGTGCCAGCAGTTTAAGCGGGAGGTTGTACAATGAGCAGTTCTTC.

This clonotype showed up just a few times. The J gene is TRBJ2-3, the V gene TRBV18, with D uncertain. Germline CDR1 is KGHSH and CDR2 is LQKENI. There are 13 residues in the CDR3. V was clipped by 2 bases and J by 6 bases, with 9 bases between them. CDR3 region: CASSPAPIDTQYF. Written as DNA, the CDR3 is TGTGCCAGCTCACCAGCTCCAATCGATACGCAGTATTTT.

The J gene is TRBJ2-1, the V gene TRBV24-1; TRBD2 matches at 13 bases. This CDR3 region has 16 residues. Germline-derived CDR1 and CDR2 are KGHDR and SFDVKD. V trimming: 3 bases; J trimming: 7 bases; junction bases outside the gene matches: 5. CDR3 DNA: TGTGCCACCAGTGATCAACTAGCGGGAGGGCCGAATGAGCAGTTCTTC. Translated, it gives CATSDQLAGGPNEQFF.

V is TRBV6-1 and J is TRBJ2-2; 11 positions agree with TRBD2. CDR3 size: 15 residues. The germline V gene encodes CDR1 MNHNS and CDR2 SASEGT. V was clipped by 5 bases and J by 4 bases; unmatched bases: 3. CDR3: CASSPGLAVTGELFF. The DNA of the CDR3 is TGTGCCAGCAGTCCGGGACTAGCGGTCACCGGGGAGCTGTTTTTT.

This clonotype was detected only a few times. The chain joins TRBV20-1 to TRBJ1-1; weak D call: TRBD1 (6 bases). The V gene's germline CDR1 is DFQATT and CDR2 SNEGSKA (reference sequence). The CDR3 contains 12 residues. The V gene lost 3 bases and the J gene lost 5 bases, with 10 bases spanning the gap. CDR3 in amino acids: CSARAGETEAFF. Here the CDR3 DNA reads TGCAGTGCTAGGGCAGGGGAAACTGAAGCTTTCTTT.

This clonotype was seen repeatedly, ten times or more. CDR3 DNA sequence: TGCAGTGCTAGAGACGGAGCCCGGGGGACTGAAGCTTTCTTT. This gives the protein CSARDGARGTEAFF. The rearrangement uses TRBV20-1 and TRBJ1-1, with a weak D call TRBD1 (5 bases). CDR3 size: 14 residues. Trimming took off 0 bases at V and 5 bases at J, with 13 bases between the two ends. Germline-derived CDR1 and CDR2 are DFQATT and SNEGSKA (reference sequence).

This clonotype was counted ten times or more. The V gene is TRBV28, the J gene TRBJ2-2; D is unclear. Germline V gene sequence: CDR1 MDHEN, CDR2 SYDVKM. V was cut by 7 bases and J by 2 bases, with 14 bases left in between. There are 15 residues in the CDR3. The CDR3 protein is CASTPRLANTGELFF. The CDR3 bases are TGTGCCAGCACCCCGAGGCTGGCAAACACCGGGGAGCTGTTTTTT.

The rearrangement uses TRBV12-3 or TRBV12-4 and TRBJ2-3, with 8 bases matching TRBD2. V lost 10 bases, J lost 4 bases, and 7 bases stayed unmatched. The CDR3 is 13 amino acids. CDR3 sequence reads: CAIKRGRADTQYF. As DNA, the CDR3 is TGTGCCATCAAGCGGGGGCGCGCAGATACGCAGTATTTT.

This clonotype appeared a few times. This sequence joins TRBV3-1 and TRBJ2-2, with D perhaps matching TRBD2 (7 bases). Germline CDR1 reads LGHDT; CDR2 reads YNNKEL (reference sequence). The CDR3 loop spans 16 amino acids. The germline V and J ends were trimmed by 1 base and 4 bases, with 13 bases remaining between them. CDR3 DNA sequence: TGTGCCAGCAGCCAAGTCAGCCGGGGGGCCACCGGGGAGCTGTTTTTT. This translates into CASSQVSRGATGELFF.

This chain uses TRBV3-1 with TRBJ1-4, with D uncertain. The V and J ends lost 5 bases and 8 bases respectively, with 9 bases between them. CDR1 is LGHDT, CDR2 YNNKEL, per germline (reference sequence). The CDR3 loop spans 12 amino acids. The CDR3 region has the DNA TGTGCCAGCAGCGAGGGTTTCGAAAAACTGTTTTTT. Protein: CASSEGFEKLFF.

This chain connects TRBV5-1 to TRBJ2-5; 12 positions agree with TRBD2. Trimming at V came to 3 bases and at J to 2 bases, leaving 5 bases not matched to a gene. The CDR3 length is 16 residues. Per the germline V gene, CDR1 is SGHRS and CDR2 is YFSETQ. The CDR3 loop is CASSYLAGGPQETQYF. CDR3 coding DNA: TGCGCCAGCAGCTACCTAGCGGGAGGGCCTCAAGAGACCCAGTACTTC.

With regard to this clonotype: One end of the junction varies from germline; a read error may be responsible. This rearrangement joins TRBV10-3 to TRBJ2-2; a weak D match, TRBD1 (6 bases). The germline gives CDR1 ENHRY, CDR2 SYGVKD. The CDR3 extends over 12 amino acids. CDR3 residues: CATRQDTRELFF. In DNA, the CDR3 is TGTGCCACCCGACAGGACACCAGGGAGCTGTTTTTT.